The sequence of this TCR beta chain was determined in a study of CD4 T cell repertoires in COVID-19. Study background: Relabeled CFSE-low cells, IL-2-expanded for more than 9 days, met spikes from other coronaviruses. General study points: Suggested intraclonal diversification: top SARS-CoV-2-reactive clonotypes appeared in two or three memory subsets. In SARS-CoV and/or HKU1 spike cultures, between roughly 6 and 27% of SARS-CoV-2 clonotypes reappeared.

On this clone: What it binds is not known.

These memory T cells were uncultured and sequenced directly after ex vivo isolation. Trimming left V 2 bases short and J 2 bases short, with 6 bases between. Germline values: CDR1 SQVTM, CDR2 ANQGSEA. This CDR3 spans 12 amino acids. Clones were sequenced by immunoSEQ multiplex PCR, and TCRdb holds only the in-frame ones, with some missing. This table has 23,000 or so clones, around 87% appearing once. The source of this sequence is a human donor who had COVID-19. The V and J genes are TRBV29-1 and TRBJ1-2; D remains ambiguous. The sample was central memory CD4+ T cells from blood, taken before the COVID-19 pandemic. For the CDR3, the DNA is TGCAGCGTTGAATCGAGGAACTATGGCTACACCTTC. Its protein is CSVESRNYGYTF.